The clone carrying this TCR beta chain was counted a few times. Its cognate antigen is unknown. These data originate in a study of blood T cells in healthy people across ages. CDR1 is MGHRA, CDR2 YSYEKL, per germline. The CDR3 sequence is 15 residues long. V lost 5 bases, J lost 3 bases, and 17 bases lay in between. Primers used in a second PCR of about 6 to 11 cycles were a sample-barcoded 5' primer and a J-beta primer mix. TCRdb passed the 5' RACE reads through MiXCR, listing each CDR3 protein once. The sample lists around 970,000 distinct CDR3 sequences, roughly half seen once, with about 22% in the top ten. Study-wide findings and caveats: Underestimates were what the diversity estimates from one million T cells were considered to be.

Sequencing was carried out using blood. This sequence was found in a woman aged 55 to 70 in good health. The chain is built from TRBV4-1 and TRBJ2-7, with D perhaps matching TRBD1 or TRBD2 (5 bases each). CDR3 in amino acids: CASSFHVTGGYEQYF. DNA for the CDR3: TGCGCCAGCAGCTTCCATGTGACTGGGGGCTACGAGCAGTACTTC.